This T cell receptor beta chain derives from a study of a mutant IDH1 vaccine in newly diagnosed glioma. Turning to the study itself: With temozolomide cycles, or 4-6 weeks after radiotherapy alone, vaccination was started. Patients previously underwent radiotherapy, temozolomide, or both, and most underwent both.

Assay: immunoSEQ multiplex PCR; the TCRdb copy retains only in-frame clones and omits some. The sample holds 50,000 to 65,000 clones, around 90% seen once. Regarding the study as a whole: Changes in top peripheral clonotypes did not appear linked to pseudoprogression.

Regarding time point: week 11, during vaccination. Topical imiquimod accompanied each vaccine dose, which consisted of 300 ug of mutant IDH1 20-mer peptide. Trimming took off 4 bases at V and 5 bases at J, with 23 bases between the two ends. The germline V gene encodes CDR1 SGDLS and CDR2 YYNGEE. The CDR3 is 17 residues long. Turning to this clone: What it binds is not known.

The chain combines TRBV9 with TRBJ2-3; the D gene is possibly TRBD2 (7 bases). This sequence originates from a man aged 50 to 60 with glioma. The starting material was PBMCs, obtained from a glioma patient whose treatment included an IDH1 peptide vaccine. In nucleotides, the CDR3 is TGTGCCAGCAGCCCAGGGGAGGGGCTCCTTAGGGGAGATACGCAGTATTTT. Translating gives CASSPGEGLLRGDTQYF. Variable domain in full (rest from reference TRBV9 and TRBJ2-3): DSGVTQTPKHLITATGQRVTLRCSPRSGDLSVYWYQQSLDQGLQFLIQYYNGEERAKGNILERFSAQQFPDLHSELNLSSLELGDSALYFCASSPGEGLLRGDTQYFGPGTRLTVL.